Shown below are 22 T cell receptor beta chains from a single sample sequenced in a study of Ad26.COV2.S vaccination and SARS-CoV-2 variants. Measured with immunoSEQ multiplex PCR; TCRdb has only the in-frame clones, and not every one. The repertoire includes over 110,000 clones, roughly 88% of them detected once, and around 5% sits in the top ten. The source material was peripheral blood, sampled after recovery from COVID-19. These receptors came from a human donor who had recovered from COVID-19.

The V call is TRBV27, the J call TRBJ2-7; 7 nucleotides line up with TRBD1. The CDR3 consists of 12 residues. The V gene's germline CDR1 is MNHEY and CDR2 SMNVEV (reference sequence). After removal of 4 bases from V and 6 bases from J, the junction contained 3 bases not matched to a gene. The CDR3 nucleotides are TGTGCCAGCAGTTCATACAGGGGCGAGCAGTACTTC. Amino acid sequence: CASSSYRGEQYF.

This chain uses TRBV5-8 with TRBJ1-5; D remains ambiguous. From germline, CDR1 is SGHTS and CDR2 YDEGEE. V was pared by 4 bases and J by 1 base, with 15 bases between. The CDR3 spans 16 residues. This chain's CDR3 is CASSGSLRRSNQPQHF. CDR3 DNA: TGTGCCAGCAGCGGGTCTTTAAGGAGAAGCAATCAGCCCCAGCATTTT.

The chain has TRBV25-1 and TRBJ1-6; no definite D call. There are 16 residues in the CDR3. Trimming removed 1 base at V and 11 bases at J, with 18 bases between. Germline loops: CDR1 MGHDK, CDR2 SYGVNS. In nucleotides, the CDR3 is TGTGCCAGCAGTGAATCCAAAGGCGTTAAAAAGGCACCCCTCCACTTT. Translated: CASSESKGVKKAPLHF.

About this clone: One end of the junction fails to match germline, which may point to a read error. The chain joins TRBV7-7 to TRBJ2-7; D tentatively fits TRBD1 or TRBD2 (5 bases each). The CDR3 covers 15 residues. Per the germline V gene, CDR1 is SSHAT and CDR2 is FNYEAQ (reference sequence). Here the CDR3 DNA reads TGTGCTAGCAGCTTAGATTACACACGAGGGGCGCGGCAGTACTTC. It is translated as CASSLDYTRGARQYF.

V and J are TRBV20-1 and TRBJ1-2; D is unclear. CDR3 length equals 10 residues. V lost 0 bases, J lost 7 bases, and 3 bases lay in between. From germline, CDR1 is DFQATT and CDR2 SNEGSKA (reference sequence). CDR3 sequence reads: CSAREGGYTF. CDR3 nucleotide sequence: TGCAGTGCTAGAGAGGGTGGCTACACCTTC.

The genes are TRBV7-9 and TRBJ2-7, with D uncertain. The ends were cut back, 5 bases at V and 0 bases at J, with 8 bases in the middle. The CDR3 runs to 13 residues. CDR1 and CDR2 from the germline V gene are SEHNR and FQNEAQ (reference sequence). The CDR3 nucleotides read TGTGCCAGCAGCCCGGACGGCTCCTACGAGCAGTACTTC. Protein sequence: CASSPDGSYEQYF. Supplemented by reference TRBV7-9 and TRBJ2-7, the full variable domain reads DTGVSQNPRHKITKRGQNVTFRCDPISEHNRLYWYRQTLGQGPEFLTYFQNEAQLEKSRLLSDRFSAERPKGSFSTLEIQRTEQGDSAMYLCASSPDGSYEQYFGPGTRLTVT.

This clone was observed a single time. This sequence joins TRBV28 and TRBJ2-3; either TRBD1 or TRBD2 may supply D (5 bases each). This CDR3 is 16 amino acids long. Trimming removed 5 bases at V and 2 bases at J, with 17 bases between. The V gene's germline CDR1 is MDHEN and CDR2 SYDVKM. The chain's CDR3 is CASSDPGTGTTDTQYF. CDR3 nucleotide sequence: TGTGCCAGCAGTGACCCCGGGACGGGGACCACAGATACGCAGTATTTT.

The chain joins TRBV30 to TRBJ1-6; 8 bases line up with TRBD1. Trimming took 5 bases from V and 6 from J; bases not matched to a gene: 3. Germline assignment: CDR1 GTSNPN and CDR2 SVGIG (reference sequence). This CDR3 is 13 amino acids long. This CDR3 is CAWRQGRNSPLHF. As DNA, the CDR3 is TGTGCCTGGCGACAGGGGCGTAATTCACCCCTCCACTTT.

This chain uses TRBV19 with TRBJ1-6; 7 nucleotides align to TRBD1. V lost 4 bases, J lost 9 bases, and 6 bases stayed unmatched. The CDR3 sequence is 14 residues long. CDR1 is LNHDA and CDR2 is SQIVND in the germline V gene (reference sequence). CDR3 loop: CASSRDRVGSPLHF. Here the CDR3 DNA reads TGTGCCAGTAGTAGAGACAGGGTCGGTTCACCCCTCCACTTT.

CDR3 residues: CASSLGGRGGEKLFF. The CDR3 DNA reads TGTGCCAGCAGCTTAGGTGGCAGGGGTGGAGAAAAACTGTTTTTT. This rearrangement joins TRBV7-8 to TRBJ1-4, with TRBD1 as a possible D gene (6 bases). Trimming removed 1 base at V and 8 bases at J, with 14 bases between. Germline-derived CDR1 and CDR2 are SGHVS and FQNEAQ. This CDR3 has 15 amino acids.

The CDR3, as DNA: TGTGCCAGCAGTGAACAGCTGCCCCAAGAGACCCAGTACTTC. Translated: CASSEQLPQETQYF. The chain links TRBV2 to TRBJ2-5; D is undetermined. The CDR3 covers 14 residues. Deletions cut 2 bases from V and 1 base from J, with 8 bases between. Germline CDR1 SNHLY, CDR2 FYNNEI.

J is TRBJ1-6 and V is TRBV2; 7 bases match TRBD1. Germline values: CDR1 SNHLY, CDR2 FYNNEI. The CDR3 covers 15 residues. V was clipped by 7 bases and J by 2 bases; unmatched bases: 5. CDR3 DNA: TGTGCCAGCAAACAAACAGGGGCCTATAATTCACCCCTCCACTTT. This sequence encodes CASKQTGAYNSPLHF.

The rearrangement joins TRBV18 to TRBJ1-2; D not resolved. The ends were cut back, 3 bases at V and 7 bases at J, with 15 bases in the middle. Germline CDR1 KGHSH, CDR2 LQKENI. The CDR3 has 14 residues. CDR3 protein: CASSPGPDPFGYTF. CDR3 nucleotides: TGTGCCAGCTCACCCGGCCCGGATCCGTTTGGCTACACCTTC.

The chain recombines TRBV7-2 with TRBJ2-2; 9 positions match TRBD1. This CDR3 is built from 17 residues. The germline gives CDR1 SGHTA, CDR2 FQGNSA. Trimming cost V 1 base and J 5 bases; bases outside gene matches: 8. Here the CDR3 DNA reads TGTGCCAGCAGCTTAGGGGCCGGGACAGGGAGAACCGGGGAGCTGTTTTTT. It encodes CASSLGAGTGRTGELFF.

This clone was observed once. V is TRBV29-1 and J is TRBJ2-7; D call uncertain. Looked up from germline, CDR1 is SQVTM and CDR2 is ANQGSEA. V lost 2 bases and J 1 base, leaving 12 bases between the germline ends. The CDR3 runs to 14 residues. This CDR3 is CSVELLAESYEQYF. The CDR3 nucleotides are TGCAGCGTTGAATTACTGGCAGAATCCTACGAGCAGTACTTC.

J is TRBJ2-5 and V is TRBV28; D possibly corresponds to TRBD2 (6 bases). CDR3 size: 17 residues. The germline V and J ends were trimmed by 4 bases and 1 base, with 19 bases remaining between them. Germline loops: CDR1 MDHEN, CDR2 SYDVKM. In DNA, the CDR3 is TGTGCCAGCAGTTGGGAACGACTAGTGGGGGGCCAAGAGACCCAGTACTTC. Translating it yields CASSWERLVGGQETQYF. Based on the CDR3 plus reference TRBV28 and TRBJ2-5, the full variable domain is DVKVTQSSRYLVKRTGEKVFLECVQDMDHENMFWYRQDPGLGLRLIYFSYDVKMKEKGDIPEGYSVSREKKERFSLILESASTNQTSMYLCASSWERLVGGQETQYFGPGTRLLVL.

The chain has TRBV28 and TRBJ2-4; TRBD1 or TRBD2 may be the D gene (5 bases each). CDR1 and CDR2 from the germline V gene are MDHEN and SYDVKM. CDR3 length: 21 residues. V was trimmed by 1 base and J by 0 bases, leaving 25 bases between them. The CDR3 reads CASSLFYPPGQSAVAKNIQYF. The CDR3 nucleotides are TGTGCCAGCAGTTTATTCTACCCCCCGGGGCAATCGGCCGTAGCCAAAAACATTCAGTACTTC.

V usage is TRBV28 and J usage is TRBJ1-1, with 10 positions matching TRBD1. Germline CDR1 is MDHEN and CDR2 is SYDVKM. Unmatched junction bases numbered 15, after V lost 10 bases and J lost 10 bases. CDR3 length: 14 residues. The CDR3 sequence: CAKTIDRGQESAFF. CDR3 sequence (DNA): TGTGCCAAAACAATCGACAGGGGGCAGGAGTCAGCTTTCTTT.

The chain joins TRBV4-3 to TRBJ2-1; 7 nucleotides line up with TRBD1. Trimming at V came to 2 bases and at J to 6 bases, leaving 4 bases not matched to a gene. The CDR3 sequence is 14 residues long. Looked up from germline, CDR1 is LGHNA and CDR2 is YSLEER. The CDR3 sequence: CASSQHRGSNEQFF. The CDR3 region has the DNA TGCGCCAGCAGCCAACACAGGGGTTCCAATGAGCAGTTCTTC.

The gene calls are TRBV5-5 and TRBJ2-3, with D possibly matching TRBD2 (5 bases). Germline V gives CDR1 SGHKS, CDR2 YYEKEE (reference sequence). CDR3 length equals 16 residues. Trimming left V 0 bases short and J 0 bases short, with 11 bases between. CDR3 DNA: TGTGCCAGCAGCTTGGTTCTAGCACGAAGCACAGATACGCAGTATTTT. It specifies CASSLVLARSTDTQYF.

The chain is built from TRBV4-1 and TRBJ2-5, with TRBD2 identical over 7 bases. With 2 bases clipped from V and 2 bases from J, the junction kept 14 bases outside the gene matches. Germline V gene data show CDR1 as MGHRA and CDR2 as YSYEKL. This CDR3 region has 18 residues. The CDR3, as DNA: TGCGCCAGCAGCCAACTACCAATCCGGGACTATACACAAGAGACCCAGTACTTC. Encoded protein: CASSQLPIRDYTQETQYF.

In its sample, this clone was seen many times. The chain employs TRBV29-1 and TRBJ2-2, with 10 bases aligning to TRBD1. This CDR3 spans 15 amino acids. With V trimmed by 8 bases and J by 4 bases, 10 bases remained unmatched. Germline loops: CDR1 SQVTM, CDR2 ANQGSEA. CDR3 DNA: TGCAGCCCACTGGGGGACAGGGGTCTCACCGGGGAGCTGTTTTTT. Protein: CSPLGDRGLTGELFF.